This T cell receptor beta chain was identified during a study of T cell responses to AZD1222 COVID-19 vaccine. Repertoires were generated with immunoSEQ multiplex PCR, while TCRdb's copy carries only in-frame clones and drops some. Of roughly 93,000 clones detected, more than 70% appear once; the ten largest clones hold over 4%. With 0 bases clipped from V and 7 bases from J, the junction kept 10 bases outside the gene matches. Germline V gene data show CDR1 as ENHRY and CDR2 as SYGVKD. This CDR3 region has 16 residues. The TCR sequence derives from an adult who received the AZD1222 COVID-19 vaccine. The V gene is TRBV10-3, the J gene TRBJ1-1; 8 bases match TRBD1. Here the sequenced sample was peripheral blood, taken 28 days after the second AZD1222 dose. For the CDR3, the DNA is TGTGCCATCAGTGAGTCGGTCAGGGGGCCGGAAGGTGAAGCTTTCTTT. This codes for CAISESVRGPEGEAFF.